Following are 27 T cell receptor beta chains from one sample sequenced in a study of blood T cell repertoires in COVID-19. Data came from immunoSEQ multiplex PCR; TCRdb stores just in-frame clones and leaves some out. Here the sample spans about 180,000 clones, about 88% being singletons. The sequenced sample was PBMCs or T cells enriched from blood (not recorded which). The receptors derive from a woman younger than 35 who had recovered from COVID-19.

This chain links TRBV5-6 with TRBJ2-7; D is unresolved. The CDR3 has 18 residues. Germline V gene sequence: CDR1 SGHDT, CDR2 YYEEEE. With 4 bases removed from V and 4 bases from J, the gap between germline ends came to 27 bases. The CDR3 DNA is TGTGCCAGCAGCCTTGAAGGTAGGCCAAGCCCGTGGGCTTACGAGCAGTACTTC. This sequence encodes CASSLEGRPSPWAYEQYF. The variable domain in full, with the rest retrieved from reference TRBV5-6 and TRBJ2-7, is DAGVTQSPTHLIKTRGQQVTLRCSPKSGHDTVSWYQQALGQGPQFIFQYYEEEERQRGNFPDRFSGHQFPNYSSELNVNALLLGDSALYLCASSLEGRPSPWAYEQYFGPGTRLTVT.

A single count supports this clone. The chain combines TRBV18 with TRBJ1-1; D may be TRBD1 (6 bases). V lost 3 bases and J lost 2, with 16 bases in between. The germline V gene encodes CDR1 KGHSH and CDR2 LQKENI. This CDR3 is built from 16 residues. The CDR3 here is CASSPAGTTRNTEAFF. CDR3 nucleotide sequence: TGTGCCAGCTCACCGGCCGGGACAACCAGAAACACTGAAGCTTTCTTT.

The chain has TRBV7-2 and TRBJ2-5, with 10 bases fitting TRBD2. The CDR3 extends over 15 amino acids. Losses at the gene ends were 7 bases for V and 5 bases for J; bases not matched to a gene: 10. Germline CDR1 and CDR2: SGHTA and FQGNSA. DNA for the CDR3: TGTGCCAGCACCCCGGCTAGCGGGGGTCTGGAGACCCAGTACTTC. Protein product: CASTPASGGLETQYF. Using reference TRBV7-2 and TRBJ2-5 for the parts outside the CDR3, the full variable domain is GAGVSQSPSNKVTEKGKDVELRCDPISGHTALYWYRQSLGQGLEFLIYFQGNSAPDKSGLPSDRFSAERTGGSVSTLTIQRTQQEDSAVYLCASTPASGGLETQYFGPGTRLLVL.

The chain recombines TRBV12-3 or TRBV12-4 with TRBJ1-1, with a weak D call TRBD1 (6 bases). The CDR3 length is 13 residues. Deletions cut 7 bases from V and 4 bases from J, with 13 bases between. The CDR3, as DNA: TGTGCCAGCACCTTGACAGGACCCACTGAAGCTTTCTTT. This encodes CASTLTGPTEAFF.

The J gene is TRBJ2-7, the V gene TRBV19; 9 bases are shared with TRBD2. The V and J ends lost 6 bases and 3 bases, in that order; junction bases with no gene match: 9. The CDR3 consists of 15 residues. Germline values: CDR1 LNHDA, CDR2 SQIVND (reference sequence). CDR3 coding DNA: TGTGCCAGTAGCCCCGTACTAGCGGGCCTCTACGAGCAGTACTTC. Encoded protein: CASSPVLAGLYEQYF.

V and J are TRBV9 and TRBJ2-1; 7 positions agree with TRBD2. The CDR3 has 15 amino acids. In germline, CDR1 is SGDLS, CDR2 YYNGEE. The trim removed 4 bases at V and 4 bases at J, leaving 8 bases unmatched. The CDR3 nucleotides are TGTGCCAGCAGCTCTTCCGGGACTACTTACAATGAGCAGTTCTTC. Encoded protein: CASSSSGTTYNEQFF.

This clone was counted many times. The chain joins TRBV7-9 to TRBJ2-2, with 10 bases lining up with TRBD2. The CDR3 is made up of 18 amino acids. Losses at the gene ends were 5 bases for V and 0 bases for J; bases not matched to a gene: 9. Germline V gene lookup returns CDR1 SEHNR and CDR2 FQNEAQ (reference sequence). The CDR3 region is CASSPGLAGDTNTGELFF. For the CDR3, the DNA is TGTGCCAGCAGCCCCGGCCTAGCGGGGGACACGAACACCGGGGAGCTGTTTTTT.

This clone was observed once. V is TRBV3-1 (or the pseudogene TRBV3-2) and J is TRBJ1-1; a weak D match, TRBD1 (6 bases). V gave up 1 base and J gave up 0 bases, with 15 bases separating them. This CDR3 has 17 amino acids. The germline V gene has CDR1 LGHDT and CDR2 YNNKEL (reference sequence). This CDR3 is CASSQGEGGNMNTEAFF. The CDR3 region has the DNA TGTGCCAGCAGCCAAGGAGAGGGGGGGAACATGAACACTGAAGCTTTCTTT.

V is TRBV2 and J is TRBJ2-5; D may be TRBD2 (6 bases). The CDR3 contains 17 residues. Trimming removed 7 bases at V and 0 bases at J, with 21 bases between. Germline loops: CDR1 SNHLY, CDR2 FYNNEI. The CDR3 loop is CASKGTQGWGNQETQYF. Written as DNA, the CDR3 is TGTGCCAGCAAGGGGACTCAGGGTTGGGGAAACCAAGAGACCCAGTACTTC.

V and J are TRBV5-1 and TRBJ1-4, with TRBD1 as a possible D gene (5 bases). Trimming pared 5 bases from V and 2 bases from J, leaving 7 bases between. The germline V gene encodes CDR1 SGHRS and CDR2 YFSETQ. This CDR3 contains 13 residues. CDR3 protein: CASRAGTNEKLFF. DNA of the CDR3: TGCGCCAGCAGAGCAGGGACTAATGAAAAACTGTTTTTT.

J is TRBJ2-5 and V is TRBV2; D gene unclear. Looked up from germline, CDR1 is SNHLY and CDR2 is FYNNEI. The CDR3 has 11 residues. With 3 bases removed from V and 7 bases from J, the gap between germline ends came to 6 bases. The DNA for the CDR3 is TGTGCCAGCAGTGAGCCGGGGACCCAGTACTTC. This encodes CASSEPGTQYF.

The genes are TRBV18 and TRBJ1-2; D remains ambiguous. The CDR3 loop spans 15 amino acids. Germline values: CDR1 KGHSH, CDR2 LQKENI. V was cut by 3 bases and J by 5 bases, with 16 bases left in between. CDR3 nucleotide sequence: TGTGCCAGCTCACCGTCGCGGGAGTTAATATATGGCTACACCTTC. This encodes CASSPSRELIYGYTF.

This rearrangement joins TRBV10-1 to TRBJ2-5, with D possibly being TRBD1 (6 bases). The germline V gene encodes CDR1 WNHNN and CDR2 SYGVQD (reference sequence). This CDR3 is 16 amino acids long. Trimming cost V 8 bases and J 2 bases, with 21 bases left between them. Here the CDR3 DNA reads TGCGCCAGCGTCATTCCGGTAGGGGGACGTCAAGAGACCCAGTACTTC. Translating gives CASVIPVGGRQETQYF.

This chain's CDR3 is CASRGDHYEQYF. Here the CDR3 DNA reads TGTGCCAGCAGGGGAGACCACTACGAGCAGTACTTC. V and J are TRBV2 and TRBJ2-7; the D gene is possibly TRBD2 (5 bases). With 6 bases removed from V and 3 bases from J, the gap between germline ends came to 9 bases. Germline lookup yields CDR1 SNHLY and CDR2 FYNNEI. The CDR3 extends over 12 amino acids. Full variable domain (remainder filled in from reference TRBV2 and TRBJ2-7): EPEVTQTPSHQVTQMGQEVILRCVPISNHLYFYWYRQILGQKVEFLVSFYNNEISEKSEIFDDQFSVERPDGSNFTLKIRSTKLEDSAMYFCASRGDHYEQYFGPGTRLTVT.

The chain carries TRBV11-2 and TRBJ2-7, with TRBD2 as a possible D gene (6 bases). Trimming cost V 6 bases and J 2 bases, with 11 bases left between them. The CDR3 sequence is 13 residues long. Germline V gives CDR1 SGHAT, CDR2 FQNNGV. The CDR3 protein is CASSMGLAYEQYF. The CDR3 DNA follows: TGTGCCAGCAGTATGGGACTGGCCTACGAGCAGTACTTC.

The chain's CDR3 is CASSLERAAQETQYF. CDR3 coding DNA: TGTGCCAGCAGCTTAGAGCGGGCCGCACAAGAGACCCAGTACTTC. The chain couples TRBV7-8 to TRBJ2-5, with a weak D call TRBD2 (6 bases). Germline V CDR1 and CDR2: SGHVS, FQNEAQ. The germline V and J ends were trimmed by 1 base and 2 bases, with 11 bases remaining between them. The CDR3 extends over 15 amino acids.

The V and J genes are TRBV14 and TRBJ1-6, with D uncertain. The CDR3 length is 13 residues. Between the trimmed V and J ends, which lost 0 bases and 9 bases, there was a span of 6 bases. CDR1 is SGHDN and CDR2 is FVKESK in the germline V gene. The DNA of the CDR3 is TGTGCCAGCAGCCAAGAAGCGGGTTCACCCCTCCACTTT. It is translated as CASSQEAGSPLHF.

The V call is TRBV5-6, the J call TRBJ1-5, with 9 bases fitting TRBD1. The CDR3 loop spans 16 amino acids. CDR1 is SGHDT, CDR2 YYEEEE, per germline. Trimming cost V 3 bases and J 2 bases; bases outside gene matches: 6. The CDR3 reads CASSSDRGAGNQPQHF. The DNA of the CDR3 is TGTGCCAGCAGCTCGGACAGGGGAGCGGGCAATCAGCCCCAGCATTTT.

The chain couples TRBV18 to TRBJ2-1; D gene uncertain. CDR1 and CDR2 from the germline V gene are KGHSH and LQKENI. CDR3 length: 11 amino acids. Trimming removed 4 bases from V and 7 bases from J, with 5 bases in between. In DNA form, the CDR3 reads TGTGCCAGCTCACGAGGAAATGAGCAGTTCTTC. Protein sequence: CASSRGNEQFF.

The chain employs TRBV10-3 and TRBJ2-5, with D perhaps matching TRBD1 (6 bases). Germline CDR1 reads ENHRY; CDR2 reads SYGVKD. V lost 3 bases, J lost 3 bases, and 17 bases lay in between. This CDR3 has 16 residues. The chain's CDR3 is CAISDLTRGAKETQYF. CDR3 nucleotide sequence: TGTGCCATCAGTGACCTTACCAGGGGAGCAAAAGAGACCCAGTACTTC.

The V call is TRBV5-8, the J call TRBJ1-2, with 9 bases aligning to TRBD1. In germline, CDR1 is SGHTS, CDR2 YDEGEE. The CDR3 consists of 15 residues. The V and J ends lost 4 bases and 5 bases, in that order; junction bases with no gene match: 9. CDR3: CASSGGDRVGYGYTF. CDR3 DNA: TGTGCCAGCAGCGGGGGGGACAGGGTCGGTTATGGCTACACCTTC.

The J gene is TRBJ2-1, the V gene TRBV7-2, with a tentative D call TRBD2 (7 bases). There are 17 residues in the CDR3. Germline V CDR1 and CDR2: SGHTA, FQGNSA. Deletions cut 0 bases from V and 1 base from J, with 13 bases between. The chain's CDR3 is CASSLAGGPGSYNEQFF. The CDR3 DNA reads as TGTGCCAGCAGCTTAGCGGGGGGGCCTGGGTCCTACAATGAGCAGTTCTTC.

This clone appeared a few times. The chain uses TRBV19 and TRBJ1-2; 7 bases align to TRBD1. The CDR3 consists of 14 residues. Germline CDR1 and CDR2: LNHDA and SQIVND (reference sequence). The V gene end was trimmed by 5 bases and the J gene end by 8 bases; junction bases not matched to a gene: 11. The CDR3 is CASSPQGDLLGYTF. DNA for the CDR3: TGTGCCAGTAGTCCTCAGGGGGACCTTTTGGGCTACACCTTC.

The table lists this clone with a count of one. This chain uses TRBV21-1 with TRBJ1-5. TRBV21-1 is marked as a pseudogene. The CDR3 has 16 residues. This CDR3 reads CASSALGGGHNQPQHF. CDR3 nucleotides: TGTGCCAGCAGCGCACTTGGGGGGGGCCACAATCAGCCCCAGCATTTT.

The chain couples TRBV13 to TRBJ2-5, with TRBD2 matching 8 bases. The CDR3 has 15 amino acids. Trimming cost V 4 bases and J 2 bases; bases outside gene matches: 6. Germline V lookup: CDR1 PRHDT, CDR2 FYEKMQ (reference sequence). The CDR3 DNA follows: TGTGCCAGCAGCTCCCCAGCTAGCGGGCAAGAGACCCAGTACTTC. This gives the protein CASSSPASGQETQYF.

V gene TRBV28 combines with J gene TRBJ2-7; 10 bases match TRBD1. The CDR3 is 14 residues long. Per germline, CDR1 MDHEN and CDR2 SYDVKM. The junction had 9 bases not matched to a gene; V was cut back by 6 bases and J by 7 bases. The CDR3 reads CASRARQGAWEQYF. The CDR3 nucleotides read TGTGCCAGCAGGGCCCGACAGGGGGCTTGGGAGCAGTACTTC.

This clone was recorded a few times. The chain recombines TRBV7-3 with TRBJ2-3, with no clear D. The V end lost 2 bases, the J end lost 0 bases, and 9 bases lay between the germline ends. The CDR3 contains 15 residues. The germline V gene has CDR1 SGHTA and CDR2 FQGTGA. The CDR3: CASSLSSTSTDTQYF. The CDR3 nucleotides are TGTGCCAGCAGCTTATCTTCGACTAGCACAGATACGCAGTATTTT.